What follows describes a single T cell receptor beta chain. The V segment lost 5 bases and the J segment 8 bases; nucleotides outside the gene matches: 11. CDR1 is LNHNV and CDR2 is YYDKDF in the germline V gene (reference sequence). The CDR3 is 15 amino acids. TCRdb's table, derived via immunoSEQ multiplex PCR, lists solely in-frame clones and lacks some. The sample yields about 100,000 clones, more than 75% seen once. The sample originates from a study of blood T cell repertoires in COVID-19. About the study: Whether acute or convalescent, the COVID-19 samples came from the United States, Italy and Spain.

V gene TRBV15 combines with J gene TRBJ2-1; 8 bases agree with TRBD1. This receptor was obtained from a woman aged 25 to 39 with acute or convalescent COVID-19. The source material was peripheral blood. As DNA, the CDR3 is TGTGCCACCAGCCGCCGAGGACAGGGTGGGGATGAGCAGTTCTTC. This sequence encodes CATSRRGQGGDEQFF.